Here is one TCR beta chain with its context. Antigen: not known. TCRdb keeps only in-frame clones here, not all; method: immunoSEQ multiplex PCR. The repertoire holds tens of thousands of clones, with 85% to 90% as singletons. The data belong to a study of OX40 agonist ivuxolimab in advanced cancers. Whole-study results and caveats: Normalized expansion of T-cell clones was also low for some nonresponders.

The germline CDR1 and CDR2 sequences are SGHTA and FQGTGA. The junction had 8 bases not matched to a gene; V was cut back by 5 bases and J by 11 bases. CDR3 length: 12 amino acids. The sample here was CD4+ or CD8+ T cells sorted from blood, taken in a trial of the OX40 agonist ivuxolimab. This chain connects TRBV7-3 to TRBJ2-7; TRBD1 aligns across 8 bases. The source is an adult with an advanced solid tumor such as melanoma, head and neck, liver or kidney cancer. The CDR3: CASSQGQGPKYF. The CDR3 DNA reads as TGTGCCAGCAGCCAAGGACAGGGACCGAAGTACTTC.